This T cell receptor (beta chain) emerged from a study of T-cell reconstitution after alpha-beta-depleted transplantation in children. This clonotype was seen at least ten times. V was cut by 0 bases and J by 6 bases, with 12 bases left in between. The CDR3 loop spans 15 amino acids. A library of TCRbeta sequences, prepared with unique molecular identifiers, was generated. MiXCR, run by TCRdb on the PCR reads, gives a single entry per CDR3 protein. Of 360,000 or so distinct CDR3 sequences listed, about a fifth are singletons. The chain uses TRBV12-3 or TRBV12-4 and TRBJ1-5; no clear D. This clonotype was obtained from a human donor who donated a stem cell graft to a child with acute myeloid leukemia. The source material was PBMCs from the stem cell graft donor, sampled from the stem cell graft. Here the CDR3 DNA reads TGTGCCAGCAGTTTAGCGACGGGAGGGAGTCAGCCCCAGCATTTT. It translates to CASSLATGGSQPQHF.